One sample yielded the 31 T cell receptor beta chains listed below, sequenced in a study of cytomegalovirus exposure and HLA in healthy donors. PCR amplification relied on 60 Vbeta primers (plus 13 Jbeta primers). The data were produced by immunoSEQ multiplex PCR, yet TCRdb's version contains in-frame clones alone and is incomplete. Of roughly 100,000 clones in the sample, 83% were seen once. What was sequenced was PBMCs. The source is a man younger than 30 in good health and CMV-seronegative.

This clone has only a few counts. The rearrangement links TRBV5-6 to TRBJ2-7; the D gene is possibly TRBD1 (6 bases). Germline CDR1 is SGHDT and CDR2 is YYEEEE. The CDR3 spans 18 residues. The V gene lost 3 bases and the J gene lost 3 bases, with 25 bases spanning the gap. The CDR3 sequence: CASSCLTGMGPRDYEQYF. The CDR3 DNA sequence: TGTGCCAGCAGCTGTTTAACAGGGATGGGGCCCAGGGACTACGAGCAGTACTTC.

The rearrangement joins TRBV30 to TRBJ2-3; D is possibly TRBD2 (5 bases). The CDR3 has 15 amino acids. Trimming stripped 3 bases from V and 6 bases from J, with 19 bases between. Germline CDR1 reads GTSNPN; CDR2 reads SVGIG (reference sequence). CDR3 in amino acids: CAWREGRSVGDTQYF. CDR3 bases: TGTGCCTGGAGAGAGGGCAGGTCGGTCGGGGATACGCAGTATTTT.

The sample holds one count of this clone. The rearrangement joins TRBV2 to TRBJ2-7; TRBD2 aligns across 14 bases. The CDR3 extends over 15 amino acids. Trimming removed 7 bases from V and 6 bases from J; junction bases left unmatched: 8. Germline lookup yields CDR1 SNHLY and CDR2 FYNNEI. The CDR3 spells CASKDGLAGGGEQYF. In nucleotides, the CDR3 is TGTGCCAGCAAAGATGGACTAGCGGGAGGAGGCGAGCAGTACTTC.

V and J are TRBV5-6 and TRBJ2-1, with a weak D call TRBD2 (7 bases). Looked up from germline, CDR1 is SGHDT and CDR2 is YYEEEE. The CDR3 consists of 15 residues. The V gene lost 3 bases and the J gene lost 8 bases, with 18 bases spanning the gap. CDR3 bases: TGTGCCAGCAGCTGGGGGGGCGGCCCAAGCGATGAGCAGTTCTTC. Protein sequence: CASSWGGGPSDEQFF.

The chain has TRBV14 and TRBJ2-7; 7 bases line up with TRBD2. This CDR3 is built from 17 residues. CDR1 SGHDN and CDR2 FVKESK come from the germline V gene. Unmatched junction bases numbered 10, after V lost 1 base and J lost 1 base. The CDR3 here is CASSQGSGGRESYEQYF. CDR3 sequence (DNA): TGTGCCAGCAGCCAAGGGTCTGGCGGGAGAGAATCCTACGAGCAGTACTTC.

The V and J genes are TRBV29-1 and TRBJ2-6, with TRBD2 matching over 14 bases. V lost 3 bases to trimming and J lost 3 bases; unmatched junction nucleotides: 10. This CDR3 is built from 19 residues. Germline V gene lookup returns CDR1 SQVTM and CDR2 ANQGSEA. This chain's CDR3 is CSVESSGTSGRFGANVLTF. The CDR3 coding sequence is TGCAGCGTTGAGTCCTCCGGGACTAGCGGGAGATTTGGGGCCAACGTCCTGACTTTC.

The chain employs TRBV11-1 and TRBJ1-2; 7 bases match TRBD1. From germline, CDR1 is SGHAT and CDR2 FQDESV (reference sequence). The V segment lost 1 base and the J segment 8 bases; nucleotides outside the gene matches: 10. The CDR3 loop spans 15 amino acids. The chain's CDR3 is CASSLERSGGSGYTF. CDR3 DNA: TGTGCCAGCAGCTTAGAGCGTTCAGGGGGAAGCGGCTACACCTTC.

The chain combines TRBV5-4 with TRBJ1-4; unclear D gene. CDR1 SGHNT and CDR2 YYREEE come from the germline V gene (reference sequence). This CDR3 region has 14 residues. Trimming shortened V by 5 bases and J by 6 bases, and 14 bases separated the two germline ends. DNA of the CDR3: TGTGCCAGCAGTTCCGGGAGTAGTGATGAAAAACTGTTTTTT. This translates into CASSSGSSDEKLFF.

Details on this clone: This sample includes further DNA sequences coding for the same CDR3. The chain employs TRBV7-2 and TRBJ1-5; D gene uncertain. The length of the CDR3 is 14 residues. CDR1 SGHTA and CDR2 FQGNSA come from the germline V gene. V was trimmed by 1 base and J by 2 bases, leaving 6 bases between them. The CDR3 nucleotides are TGTGCCAGCAGCTTAGGTACGGGCAATCAGCCCCAGCATTTT. Amino acids: CASSLGTGNQPQHF.

This chain connects TRBV6-5 to TRBJ1-1; 8 bases map to TRBD1. Germline V lookup: CDR1 MNHEY, CDR2 SVGAGI. V was clipped by 2 bases and J by 1 base; unmatched bases: 0. The CDR3 is 14 amino acids. CDR3 sequence reads: CASSYDRGNTEAFF. CDR3 nucleotides: TGTGCCAGCAGTTACGACAGGGGGAACACTGAAGCTTTCTTT.

A single count supports this clone. V and J are TRBV7-2 and TRBJ2-5; possibly TRBD1 for D (5 bases). Germline-derived CDR1 and CDR2 are SGHTA and FQGNSA. The CDR3 has 14 residues. V lost 0 bases, J lost 2 bases, and 7 bases lay in between. The CDR3 DNA reads TGTGCCAGCAGCTTAGCTAGGACACAAGAGACCCAGTACTTC. Translating gives CASSLARTQETQYF.

This chain connects TRBV9 to TRBJ2-2, with D possibly TRBD2 on 6 matching bases. The CDR3 has 13 amino acids. Germline CDR1 is SGDLS and CDR2 is YYNGEE. Trimming left V 6 bases short and J 1 base short, with 7 bases between. The CDR3 loop reads CASMEGNTGELFF. CDR3 DNA: TGTGCCAGCATGGAGGGGAACACCGGGGAGCTGTTTTTT.

This sequence joins TRBV28 and TRBJ1-2, with a weak D call TRBD1 (6 bases). Deletions cut 3 bases from V and 2 bases from J, with 13 bases between. The CDR3 is 15 residues long. Per the germline V gene, CDR1 is MDHEN and CDR2 is SYDVKM. The CDR3, as DNA: TGTGCCAGCAGTTTGGCCCGGACAGACAACTATGGCTACACCTTC. Its protein product is CASSLARTDNYGYTF.

The chain links TRBV4-3 to TRBJ2-3; 11 positions match TRBD2. This CDR3 region has 15 residues. Unmatched junction bases numbered 11, after V lost 1 base and J lost 14 bases. Per the germline V gene, CDR1 is LGHNA and CDR2 is YSLEER. The CDR3 DNA reads TGCGCCAGCAGCCAAGTCCCGACTAGCGGGGTTGATCGGTATTTT. Protein product: CASSQVPTSGVDRYF.

The genes are TRBV28 and TRBJ2-3; 10 nucleotides agree with TRBD2. V lost 7 bases, J lost 8 bases, and 18 bases stayed unmatched. The germline V gene encodes CDR1 MDHEN and CDR2 SYDVKM. CDR3 size: 17 residues. CDR3 DNA sequence: TGTGCCAGCATTGGGGGGAGAGGAGCGGGAGGGCGGGTTACGCAGTATTTT. This translates into CASIGGRGAGGRVTQYF.

The chain couples TRBV7-2 to TRBJ2-1, with TRBD2 as a possible D gene (6 bases). The V and J ends lost 7 bases and 14 bases respectively, with 18 bases between them. Germline CDR1 and CDR2: SGHTA and FQGNSA. CDR3 length: 12 amino acids. CDR3 sequence reads: CASNRSGGSKFF. CDR3 coding DNA: TGTGCCAGCAATCGTAGCGGAGGTTCTAAGTTCTTC.

The V and J genes are TRBV18 and TRBJ1-4, with 7 nucleotides matching TRBD1. With 3 bases clipped from V and 7 bases from J, the junction kept 8 bases outside the gene matches. The CDR3 runs 15 residues. CDR1 and CDR2 (germline): KGHSH, LQKENI. CDR3 sequence (DNA): TGTGCCAGCTCACCCCGACAGGGTGCTGGTGAAAAACTGTTTTTT. Translating gives CASSPRQGAGEKLFF. The variable domain in full, completed from reference TRBV18 and TRBJ1-4, reads NAGVMQNPRHLVRRRGQEARLRCSPMKGHSHVYWYRQLPEEGLKFMVYLQKENIIDESGMPKERFSAEFPKEGPSILRIQQVVRGDSAAYFCASSPRQGAGEKLFFGSGTQLSVL.

This clone has a handful of counts. The V call is TRBV30, the J call TRBJ2-3; D is possibly TRBD1 (5 bases). This CDR3 contains 14 residues. Deletions cut 5 bases from V and 0 bases from J, with 12 bases between. Per the germline V gene, CDR1 is GTSNPN and CDR2 is SVGIG (reference sequence). The CDR3 is CAWGLGASTDTQYF. The CDR3 nucleotides read TGTGCCTGGGGCCTAGGGGCTAGCACAGATACGCAGTATTTT.

The chain has TRBV6-5 and TRBJ1-5; 7 nucleotides line up with TRBD1. Germline CDR1 and CDR2: MNHEY and SVGAGI. The CDR3 loop spans 13 amino acids. V lost 6 bases, J lost 7 bases, and 6 bases stayed unmatched. CDR3 residues: CASRSTGSQPQHF. The CDR3 DNA is TGTGCCAGCAGATCGACAGGGTCCCAGCCCCAGCATTTT.

This sequence joins TRBV19 and TRBJ1-4; D remains ambiguous. CDR3 length equals 12 residues. The germline gives CDR1 LNHDA, CDR2 SQIVND (reference sequence). V lost 5 bases and J lost 6, with 7 bases in between. In DNA form, the CDR3 reads TGTGCCAGTAGTCCCAGTTATGAAAAACTGTTTTTT. It translates to CASSPSYEKLFF.

This chain uses TRBV18 with TRBJ1-1, with 8 bases fitting TRBD1. CDR1 is KGHSH and CDR2 is LQKENI in the germline V gene. This CDR3 spans 14 amino acids. The junction had 3 bases not matched to a gene; V was cut back by 4 bases and J by 2 bases. The CDR3 loop reads CASSQDRDNTEAFF. The CDR3 DNA is TGTGCCAGCTCACAGGACAGGGATAACACTGAAGCTTTCTTT.

The chain recombines TRBV7-6 with TRBJ2-1; 7 bases agree with TRBD1. Germline values: CDR1 SGHVS, CDR2 FNYEAQ. V lost 5 bases, J lost 4 bases, and 8 bases stayed unmatched. The CDR3 is 15 amino acids. The CDR3 DNA sequence: TGTGCCAGCAGCCAGCCGGGACAGATATACAATGAGCAGTTCTTC. The encoded protein is CASSQPGQIYNEQFF.

The chain joins TRBV28 to TRBJ1-5; D may be TRBD1 (5 bases). The CDR3 extends over 14 amino acids. Looked up from germline, CDR1 is MDHEN and CDR2 is SYDVKM. Trimming left V 8 bases short and J 4 bases short, with 15 bases between. The CDR3 DNA follows: TGTGCCAGCGCCACCGGGGGTTGGAATCAGCCCCAGCATTTT. Protein sequence: CASATGGWNQPQHF.

This chain uses TRBV12-5 with TRBJ2-7; 8 bases are shared with TRBD2. The CDR3 totals 14 residues. Germline CDR1 LGHNT, CDR2 FRNRAP. The V segment lost 7 bases and the J segment 6 bases; nucleotides outside the gene matches: 11. The CDR3 region is CASAKSGSAIEQYF. The CDR3 DNA reads TGTGCTAGTGCGAAAAGCGGGAGCGCCATCGAGCAGTACTTC.

The chain carries TRBV9 and TRBJ2-1; the match to TRBD2 covers 7 bases. Germline V gene data show CDR1 as SGDLS and CDR2 as YYNGEE. V was pared by 0 bases and J by 7 bases, with 10 bases of the junction left unmatched. CDR3 length: 16 residues. CDR3 region: CASSVGSGRLGNEQFF. The CDR3 DNA is TGTGCCAGCAGCGTAGGTAGCGGGCGTTTGGGAAATGAGCAGTTCTTC.

The J gene is TRBJ2-2, the V gene TRBV11-2; no firm D call. V was cut by 0 bases and J by 7 bases, with 6 bases left in between. This CDR3 spans 13 amino acids. Looked up from germline, CDR1 is SGHAT and CDR2 is FQNNGV. Written as DNA, the CDR3 is TGTGCCAGCAGCTTAGAAGCGAGCGGGGAGCTGTTTTTT. Translating it yields CASSLEASGELFF.

This chain uses TRBV27 with TRBJ2-2, with 9 bases fitting TRBD2. Germline CDR1 reads MNHEY; CDR2 reads SMNVEV (reference sequence). This CDR3 comprises 16 residues. The trim removed 7 bases at V and 3 bases at J, leaving 9 bases unmatched. As DNA, the CDR3 is TGTGCCAGCAAACGGCGGGCGGGAGGGGACACCGGGGAGCTGTTTTTT. Translation: CASKRRAGGDTGELFF.

The V call is TRBV11-2, the J call TRBJ2-4; TRBD2 might be the D (5 bases). CDR3 length: 17 residues. CDR1 and CDR2 (germline): SGHAT, FQNNGV. Trimming cost V 4 bases and J 0 bases, with 16 bases left between them. The CDR3 DNA sequence: TGTGCCAGCAGCTCCGCCAGCCCAGCGGTAGCCAAAAACATTCAGTACTTC. Encoded protein: CASSSASPAVAKNIQYF. The whole variable domain, remainder taken from reference TRBV11-2 and TRBJ2-4, is EAGVAQSPRYKIIEKRQSVAFWCNPISGHATLYWYQQILGQGPKLLIQFQNNGVVDDSQLPKDRFSAERLKGVDSTLKIQPAKLEDSAVYLCASSSASPAVAKNIQYFGAGTRLSVL.

This chain joins TRBV10-3 and TRBJ2-4, with TRBD2 matching over 9 bases. Germline trimming cut 2 bases from V and 1 base from J; bases unmatched to any gene: 3. CDR1 ENHRY and CDR2 SYGVKD come from the germline V gene. This CDR3 is built from 16 residues. CDR3 amino acids: CAISEVAGVAKNIQYF. CDR3 nucleotide sequence: TGTGCCATCAGTGAGGTAGCGGGAGTGGCCAAAAACATTCAGTACTTC.

The V call is TRBV27, the J call TRBJ2-7, with 7 bases that match TRBD2. The germline V gene has CDR1 MNHEY and CDR2 SMNVEV (reference sequence). The CDR3 contains 13 residues. Trimming took 3 bases from V and 4 from J; bases not matched to a gene: 3. CDR3 sequence (DNA): TGTGCCAGCAGTTTTTCGCGGGAGTACGAGCAGTACTTC. This sequence encodes CASSFSREYEQYF.

The chain has TRBV9 and TRBJ2-5; TRBD1 might be the D (7 bases). The germline CDR1 and CDR2 sequences are SGDLS and YYNGEE. V lost 1 base, J lost 2 bases, and 9 bases lay in between. The length of the CDR3 is 14 residues. The CDR3 region has the DNA TGTGCCAGCAGCGTACAGGGGGGACAAGAGACCCAGTACTTC. Translation gives CASSVQGGQETQYF.